These 23 T cell receptor beta chains were sequenced from one sample in a study of human T cells and chemical hapten exposure. Time point: patch test 3, about 24 weeks after DPC sensitization. The treatment is: therapeutic diphenylcyclopropenone sensitization with weekly scalp DPC. TCRdb itself ran the RACE reads through MiXCR, one entry per CDR3 protein. The sample has tens of thousands of distinct CDR3 sequences; about 11% are singletons. The sequencing here drew on whole blood, taken in connection with sensitization to the hapten diphenylcyclopropenone (DPC). The receptor set was obtained from a woman aged 25 to 39 with alopecia areata. Some clones in this sample may be carry-over from other donors' samples.

Ten or more counts support this clonotype. The chain has TRBV28 and TRBJ2-5, with a tentative D call TRBD2 (5 bases). Per the germline V gene, CDR1 is MDHEN and CDR2 is SYDVKM. Trimming stripped 7 bases from V and 5 bases from J, with 8 bases between. The CDR3 has 11 residues. The CDR3 bases are TGTGCCAGCACCCGCGGGGAGACCCAGTACTTC. Encoded protein: CASTRGETQYF. Together with reference TRBV28 and TRBJ2-5, the CDR3 gives the full variable domain: DVKVTQSSRYLVKRTGEKVFLECVQDMDHENMFWYRQDPGLGLRLIYFSYDVKMKEKGDIPEGYSVSREKKERFSLILESASTNQTSMYLCASTRGETQYFGPGTRLLVL.

This clonotype was found many times. The rearrangement joins TRBV7-6 to TRBJ2-1; D call uncertain. CDR1 is SGHVS, CDR2 FNYEAQ, per germline. CDR3 length: 14 residues. Between the trimmed V and J ends, which lost 1 base and 7 bases, there was a span of 11 bases. The chain's CDR3 is CASSLGGAPNEQFF. Written as DNA, the CDR3 is TGTGCCAGCAGCTTAGGAGGAGCTCCAAATGAGCAGTTCTTC.

This clonotype was detected many times. This sequence joins TRBV6-5 and TRBJ2-7, with 9 positions matching TRBD2. CDR1 is MNHEY, CDR2 SVGAGI, per germline. Germline trimming cut 4 bases from V and 2 bases from J; bases unmatched to any gene: 9. The CDR3 length is 16 residues. In DNA form, the CDR3 reads TGTGCCAGCAGTTCGACCGGGTCTAGCGGGACCTACGAGCAGTACTTC. This encodes CASSSTGSSGTYEQYF.

This clonotype was observed a few times. The chain uses TRBV5-4 and TRBJ2-1, with 8 nucleotides matching TRBD2. CDR1 is SGHNT and CDR2 is YYREEE in the germline V gene (reference sequence). J was trimmed by 8 bases and V by 4 bases; bases with no gene match: 11. This CDR3 spans 15 amino acids. CDR3 DNA: TGTGCCAGCAGCCTCACTAGCGGCTACAACGATGAGCAGTTCTTC. Protein: CASSLTSGYNDEQFF.

In this sample, this clonotype turned up many times. The chain is built from TRBV9 and TRBJ2-1, with a possible D match to TRBD2 (6 bases). Trimming removed 3 bases from V and 9 bases from J, with 19 bases in between. Germline lookup yields CDR1 SGDLS and CDR2 YYNGEE. The CDR3 sequence is 15 residues long. The CDR3 sequence: CASSESSVSQGEQFF. CDR3 sequence (DNA): TGTGCCAGCAGCGAATCTAGCGTCAGCCAGGGTGAGCAGTTCTTC.

This clonotype was seen at least ten times. The chain recombines TRBV6-1 with TRBJ1-3, with D maybe TRBD1 (5 bases). The CDR3 totals 14 residues. The V gene lost 5 bases and the J gene lost 0 bases, with 8 bases spanning the gap. Germline V CDR1 and CDR2: MNHNS, SASEGT. The DNA of the CDR3 is TGTGCCAGCAGTCGACAGAGCTCTGGAAACACCATATATTTT. Its protein product is CASSRQSSGNTIYF.

This chain connects TRBV5-1 to TRBJ2-1; 8 positions match TRBD1. The CDR3 consists of 15 residues. Germline V CDR1 and CDR2: SGHRS, YFSETQ. Unmatched junction bases numbered 4, after V lost 3 bases and J lost 2 bases. DNA of the CDR3: TGCGCCAGCAGCTCTAACAGGGGGACCTACAATGAGCAGTTCTTC. Translation gives CASSSNRGTYNEQFF.

This clonotype was seen ten or more times. The chain joins TRBV19 to TRBJ2-1, with 8 bases lining up with TRBD2. Unmatched junction bases numbered 5, after V lost 3 bases and J lost 4 bases. Germline lookup yields CDR1 LNHDA and CDR2 SQIVND (reference sequence). This CDR3 region has 15 residues. CDR3 DNA: TGTGCCAGTAGTATCGGGGGGGGCTTTTACAATGAGCAGTTCTTC. It codes for CASSIGGGFYNEQFF.

This clonotype was recorded many times. The genes are TRBV11-2 and TRBJ2-7, with D maybe TRBD2 (5 bases). The CDR3 contains 12 residues. V dropped 4 bases and J dropped 3 bases, with 7 bases sitting between them. Germline V gene lookup returns CDR1 SGHAT and CDR2 FQNNGV. CDR3 sequence reads: CASSSRGYEQYF. As DNA, the CDR3 is TGTGCCAGCAGCTCCCGGGGCTACGAGCAGTACTTC.

This clonotype was counted at least ten times. The V call is TRBV7-9, the J call TRBJ2-2; 8 bases match TRBD1. Germline V gene sequence: CDR1 SEHNR, CDR2 FQNEAQ (reference sequence). The CDR3 is 17 residues long. Trimming removed 3 bases from V and 3 bases from J; junction bases left unmatched: 9. CDR3 residues: CASSFDRGSIYTGELFF. CDR3 DNA: TGTGCCAGCAGCTTCGACAGGGGCTCGATTTACACCGGGGAGCTGTTTTTT. The variable domain in full, completed from reference TRBV7-9 and TRBJ2-2, reads DTGVSQNPRHKITKRGQNVTFRCDPISEHNRLYWYRQTLGQGPEFLTYFQNEAQLEKSRLLSDRFSAERPKGSFSTLEIQRTEQGDSAMYLCASSFDRGSIYTGELFFGEGSRLTVL.

In this sample, this clonotype turned up many times. The gene calls are TRBV20-1 and TRBJ2-1; D is ambiguous. The CDR3 has 13 amino acids. Between the trimmed V and J ends, which lost 1 base and 2 bases, there was a span of 6 bases. Germline V gives CDR1 DFQATT, CDR2 SNEGSKA (reference sequence). In DNA form, the CDR3 reads TGCAGTGCTAGAGTCGCAGCCTACAATGAGCAGTTCTTC. This translates into CSARVAAYNEQFF.

This clonotype was observed many times. The J gene is TRBJ2-5, the V gene TRBV20-1; D assignment may be TRBD1 or TRBD2 (7 bases each). Deletions cut 8 bases from V and 6 bases from J, with 16 bases between. CDR3 length: 12 residues. Germline lookup yields CDR1 DFQATT and CDR2 SNEGSKA (reference sequence). The CDR3 spells CSQGEGWKTQYF. The CDR3 bases are TGCAGTCAGGGGGAGGGATGGAAGACCCAGTACTTC.

This clonotype was detected many times. This chain connects TRBV6-2 or TRBV6-3 to TRBJ2-5; D is uncertain. CDR3 length equals 12 residues. Per the germline V gene, CDR1 is MNHEY and CDR2 is SVGEGT. Trimming removed 7 bases from V and 4 bases from J, with 10 bases in between. The chain's CDR3 is CASTTPPETQYF. CDR3 coding DNA: TGTGCCAGCACTACCCCCCCAGAGACCCAGTACTTC.

The V gene is TRBV30, the J gene TRBJ2-1; D might be TRBD2 (6 bases). Looked up from germline, CDR1 is GTSNPN and CDR2 is SVGIG (reference sequence). The length of the CDR3 is 12 residues. V shed 4 bases and J shed 7 bases, with 11 bases lying between them. The CDR3 DNA reads as TGTGCCTGGATTACCGGGGGAAATGAGCAGTTCTTC. Protein product: CAWITGGNEQFF.

The chain is built from TRBV18 and TRBJ1-3, with a tentative D call TRBD1 (6 bases). CDR1 and CDR2 (germline): KGHSH, LQKENI. The CDR3 consists of 16 residues. Trimming took 2 bases from V and 2 from J, leaving 13 bases between them. The CDR3 is CASSPDSGTTGNTIYF. The DNA for the CDR3 is TGTGCCAGCTCACCAGACTCCGGGACAACTGGAAACACCATATATTTT.

This clonotype was counted ten times or more. The V and J genes are TRBV28 and TRBJ2-7, with D unclear. Per the germline V gene, CDR1 is MDHEN and CDR2 is SYDVKM. Trimming left V 7 bases short and J 4 bases short, with 8 bases between. The CDR3 is made up of 11 amino acids. CDR3 in amino acids: CASTTYYEQYF. The CDR3 DNA reads TGTGCCAGCACCACTTATTACGAGCAGTACTTC. Full variable domain (rest looked up from reference TRBV28 and TRBJ2-7): DVKVTQSSRYLVKRTGEKVFLECVQDMDHENMFWYRQDPGLGLRLIYFSYDVKMKEKGDIPEGYSVSREKKERFSLILESASTNQTSMYLCASTTYYEQYFGPGTRLTVT.

This clonotype was recorded a few times. The V gene is TRBV10-3, the J gene TRBJ1-2, with D possibly being TRBD1 (6 bases). The CDR3 runs 15 residues. Between the trimmed V and J ends, which lost 6 bases and 0 bases, there was a span of 14 bases. Germline CDR1 and CDR2: ENHRY and SYGVKD. The CDR3 bases are TGTGCCATCAGCCCTACAGGGTCGGCTAACTATGGCTACACCTTC. Protein sequence: CAISPTGSANYGYTF.

The chain uses TRBV6-5 and TRBJ2-3; 9 positions agree with TRBD2. The CDR3 is 16 residues long. Germline V lookup: CDR1 MNHEY, CDR2 SVGAGI. The junction had 6 bases not matched to a gene; V was cut back by 2 bases and J by 3 bases. The CDR3 DNA sequence: TGTGCCAGCAGTTACGGCGGGAGGGCCGGGACAGATACGCAGTATTTT. Translated, it gives CASSYGGRAGTDTQYF.

This clonotype has at least ten counts. J is TRBJ1-1 and V is TRBV5-6; no firm D call. The CDR3 has 12 amino acids. V was shortened by 4 bases and J by 6 bases, with 10 bases between the two germline ends. Germline V gene lookup returns CDR1 SGHDT and CDR2 YYEEEE. Here the CDR3 reads CASSRSRAEAFF. CDR3 DNA: TGTGCCAGCAGCCGTTCTAGAGCTGAAGCTTTCTTT.

There are many counts of this clonotype. The chain is built from TRBV18 and TRBJ2-5, with 7 bases that match TRBD2. V gave up 3 bases and J gave up 4 bases; unmatched junction bases: 5. The CDR3 has 14 residues. CDR1 and CDR2 from the germline V gene are KGHSH and LQKENI. DNA of the CDR3: TGTGCCAGCTCACCCGTGGGAGGGCGAGAGACCCAGTACTTC. This translates into CASSPVGGRETQYF.

This clonotype was seen a handful of times. This rearrangement joins TRBV5-1 to TRBJ2-2; TRBD2 might be the D (6 bases). The ends were cut back, 1 base at V and 7 bases at J, with 14 bases in the middle. Germline assignment: CDR1 SGHRS and CDR2 YFSETQ. The CDR3 is 15 amino acids. The CDR3 spells CASSLFAGSDGELFF. For the CDR3, the DNA is TGCGCCAGCAGCTTGTTCGCGGGATCCGACGGGGAGCTGTTTTTT.

This clonotype was detected ten times or more. The chain has TRBV2 and TRBJ2-1, with 7 bases identical to TRBD2. Germline lookup yields CDR1 SNHLY and CDR2 FYNNEI. This CDR3 comprises 17 residues. The J segment lost 1 base and the V segment lost 4 bases, leaving 10 bases of the junction unmatched. The CDR3 DNA reads TGTGCCAGCAGTGGAATGGGGAGGGCCGTGTCCTACAATGAGCAGTTCTTC. Translating gives CASSGMGRAVSYNEQFF.

In this sample, this clonotype turned up many times. The chain employs TRBV28 and TRBJ2-1; 7 positions agree with TRBD1. Germline assignment: CDR1 MDHEN and CDR2 SYDVKM. After removal of 5 bases from V and 5 bases from J, the junction contained 6 bases not matched to a gene. The CDR3 consists of 14 residues. DNA for the CDR3: TGTGCCAGCAGTGAAGGGGGCTATCACAATGAGCAGTTCTTC. It encodes CASSEGGYHNEQFF.